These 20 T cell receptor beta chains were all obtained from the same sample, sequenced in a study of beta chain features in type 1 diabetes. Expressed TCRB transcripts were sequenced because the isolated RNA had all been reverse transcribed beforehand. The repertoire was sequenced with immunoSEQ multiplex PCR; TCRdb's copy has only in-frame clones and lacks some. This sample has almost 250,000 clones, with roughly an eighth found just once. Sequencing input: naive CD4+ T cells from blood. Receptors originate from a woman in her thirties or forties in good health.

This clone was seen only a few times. The CDR3 nucleotides read TGTGCCAGCAGCTTAGGACAGGGTTCATACCTCAATCAGCCCCAGCATTTT. It specifies CASSLGQGSYLNQPQHF. The gene calls are TRBV7-9 and TRBJ1-5; 7 positions match TRBD1. The V and J ends lost 1 base and 3 bases, in that order; junction bases with no gene match: 9. Germline CDR1 is SEHNR and CDR2 is FQNEAQ (reference sequence). The length of the CDR3 is 17 residues. Drawing the rest from reference TRBV7-9 and TRBJ1-5, the complete variable domain is DTGVSQNPRHKITKRGQNVTFRCDPISEHNRLYWYRQTLGQGPEFLTYFQNEAQLEKSRLLSDRFSAERPKGSFSTLEIQRTEQGDSAMYLCASSLGQGSYLNQPQHFGDGTRLSIL.

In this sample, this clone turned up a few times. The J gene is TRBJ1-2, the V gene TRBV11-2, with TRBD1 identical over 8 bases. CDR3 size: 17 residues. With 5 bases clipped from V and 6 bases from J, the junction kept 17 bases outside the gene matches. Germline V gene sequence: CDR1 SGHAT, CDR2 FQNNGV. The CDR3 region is CASSHYTRTGLRNGYTF. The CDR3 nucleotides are TGTGCCAGCAGCCATTATACCAGGACAGGGCTTAGGAATGGCTACACCTTC.

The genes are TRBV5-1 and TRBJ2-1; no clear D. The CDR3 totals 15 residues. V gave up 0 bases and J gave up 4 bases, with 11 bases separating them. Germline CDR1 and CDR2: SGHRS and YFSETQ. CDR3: CASSLESTVYNEQFF. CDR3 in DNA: TGCGCCAGCAGCTTGGAAAGTACAGTTTACAATGAGCAGTTCTTC.

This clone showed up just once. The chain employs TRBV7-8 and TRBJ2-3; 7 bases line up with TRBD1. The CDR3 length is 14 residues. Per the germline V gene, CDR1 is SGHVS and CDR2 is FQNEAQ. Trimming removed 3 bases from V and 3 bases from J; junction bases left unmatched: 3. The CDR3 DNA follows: TGTGCCAGCAGCTTTGCACAGGGGACAGATACGCAGTATTTT. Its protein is CASSFAQGTDTQYF.

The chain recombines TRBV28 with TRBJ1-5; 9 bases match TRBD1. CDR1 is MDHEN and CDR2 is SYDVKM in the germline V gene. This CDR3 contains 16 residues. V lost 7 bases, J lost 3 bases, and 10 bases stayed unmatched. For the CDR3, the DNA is TGTGCCAGCACTGGGACAGGGTACACTAACAATCAGCCCCAGCATTTT. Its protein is CASTGTGYTNNQPQHF.

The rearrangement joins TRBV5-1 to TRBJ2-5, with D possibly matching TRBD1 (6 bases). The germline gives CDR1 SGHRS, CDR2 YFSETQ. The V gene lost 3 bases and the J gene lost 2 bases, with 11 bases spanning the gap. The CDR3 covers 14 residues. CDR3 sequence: CASSSGTPQETQYF. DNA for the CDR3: TGCGCCAGCAGCTCTGGGACACCACAAGAGACCCAGTACTTC.

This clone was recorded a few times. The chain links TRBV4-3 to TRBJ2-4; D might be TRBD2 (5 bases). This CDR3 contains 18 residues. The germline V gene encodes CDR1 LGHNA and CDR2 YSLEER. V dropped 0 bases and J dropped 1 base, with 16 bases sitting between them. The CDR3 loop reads CASSQDSASGEAKNIQYF. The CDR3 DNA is TGCGCCAGCAGCCAAGATTCAGCCTCCGGGGAGGCCAAAAACATTCAGTACTTC.

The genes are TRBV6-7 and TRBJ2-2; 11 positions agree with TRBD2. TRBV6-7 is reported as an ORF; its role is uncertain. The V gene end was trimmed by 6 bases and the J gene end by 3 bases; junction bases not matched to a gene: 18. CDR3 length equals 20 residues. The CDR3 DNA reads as TGTGCCAGCAGCCCAATCCCCGCCGGGACTAGCGGACACCACACCGGGGAGCTGTTTTTT. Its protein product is CASSPIPAGTSGHHTGELFF.

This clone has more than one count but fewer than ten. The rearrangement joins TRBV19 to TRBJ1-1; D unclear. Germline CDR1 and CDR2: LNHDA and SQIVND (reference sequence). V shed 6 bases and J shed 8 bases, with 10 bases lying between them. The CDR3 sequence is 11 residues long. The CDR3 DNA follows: TGTGCCAGTAGGATCAGTCGCGAAGCTTTCTTT. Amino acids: CASRISREAFF.

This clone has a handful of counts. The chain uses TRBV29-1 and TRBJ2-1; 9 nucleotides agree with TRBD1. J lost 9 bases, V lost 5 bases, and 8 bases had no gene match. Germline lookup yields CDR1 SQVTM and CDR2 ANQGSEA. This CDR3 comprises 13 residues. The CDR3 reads CSVLGTGPLEQFF. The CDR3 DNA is TGCAGCGTTTTGGGGACAGGGCCCCTTGAGCAGTTCTTC.

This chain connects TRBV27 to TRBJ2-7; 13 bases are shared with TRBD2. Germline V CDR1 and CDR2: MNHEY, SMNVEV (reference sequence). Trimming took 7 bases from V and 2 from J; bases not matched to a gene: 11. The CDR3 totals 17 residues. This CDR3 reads CASTVTSGGVGTYEQYF. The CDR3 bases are TGTGCCAGCACGGTCACTAGCGGGGGGGTTGGAACCTACGAGCAGTACTTC.

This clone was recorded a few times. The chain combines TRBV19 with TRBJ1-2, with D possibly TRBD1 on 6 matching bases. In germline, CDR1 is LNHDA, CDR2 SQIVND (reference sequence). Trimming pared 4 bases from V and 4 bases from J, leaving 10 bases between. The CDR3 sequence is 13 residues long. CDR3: CASSSDRRYGYTF. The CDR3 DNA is TGTGCCAGTAGTAGCGACAGGCGCTATGGCTACACCTTC.

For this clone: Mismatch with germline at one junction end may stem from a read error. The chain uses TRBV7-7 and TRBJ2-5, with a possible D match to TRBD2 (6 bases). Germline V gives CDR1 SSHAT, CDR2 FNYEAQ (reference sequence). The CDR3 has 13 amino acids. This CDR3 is CASSPGAEKTQYF. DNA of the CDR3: TGTGCTAGCAGCCCGGGAGCGGAAAAGACCCAGTACTTC. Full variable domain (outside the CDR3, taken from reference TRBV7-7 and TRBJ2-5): GAGVSQSPRYKVTKRGQDVTLRCDPISSHATLYWYQQALGQGPEFLTYFNYEAQPDKSGLPSDRFSAERPEGSISTLTIQRTEQRDSAMYRCASSPGAEKTQYFGPGTRLLVL.

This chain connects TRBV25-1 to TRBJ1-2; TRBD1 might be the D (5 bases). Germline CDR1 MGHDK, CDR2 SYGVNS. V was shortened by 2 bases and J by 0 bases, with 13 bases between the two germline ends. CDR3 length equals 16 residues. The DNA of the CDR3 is TGTGCCAGCAGTGAAACAGGAGGGTATGCTAACTATGGCTACACCTTC. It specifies CASSETGGYANYGYTF.

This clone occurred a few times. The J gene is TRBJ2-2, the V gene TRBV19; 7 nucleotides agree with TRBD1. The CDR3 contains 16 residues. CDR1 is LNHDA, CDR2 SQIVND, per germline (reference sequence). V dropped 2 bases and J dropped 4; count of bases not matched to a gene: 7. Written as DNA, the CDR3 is TGTGCCAGTAGTATAAGACAGGGTCGTAGCACCGGGGAGCTGTTTTTT. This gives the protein CASSIRQGRSTGELFF.

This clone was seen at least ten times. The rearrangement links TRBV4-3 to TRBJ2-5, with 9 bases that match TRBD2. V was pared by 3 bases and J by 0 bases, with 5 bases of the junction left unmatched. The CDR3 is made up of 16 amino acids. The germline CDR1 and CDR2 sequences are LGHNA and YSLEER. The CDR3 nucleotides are TGCGCCAGCAGCCAGAGCTCTAGCGGGGACCAAGAGACCCAGTACTTC. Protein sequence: CASSQSSSGDQETQYF.

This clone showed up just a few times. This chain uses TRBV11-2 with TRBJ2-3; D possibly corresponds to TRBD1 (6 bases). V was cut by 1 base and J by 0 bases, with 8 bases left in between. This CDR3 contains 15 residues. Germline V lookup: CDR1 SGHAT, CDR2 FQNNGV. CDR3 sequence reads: CASSLGRGSTDTQYF. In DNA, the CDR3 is TGTGCCAGCAGCTTAGGCAGGGGCAGCACAGATACGCAGTATTTT.

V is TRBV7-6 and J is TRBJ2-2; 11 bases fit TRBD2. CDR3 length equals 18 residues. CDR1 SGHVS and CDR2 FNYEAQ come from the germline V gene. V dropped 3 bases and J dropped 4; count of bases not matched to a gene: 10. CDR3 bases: TGTGCCAGCAGCTTTAGACTAGCGGGGCCAAGGAGCACCGGGGAGCTGTTTTTT. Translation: CASSFRLAGPRSTGELFF.

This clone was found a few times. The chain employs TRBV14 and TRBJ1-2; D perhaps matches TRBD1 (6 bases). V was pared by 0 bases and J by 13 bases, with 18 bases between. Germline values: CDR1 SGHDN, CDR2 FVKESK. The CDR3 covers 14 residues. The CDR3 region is CASSQDLGRGPFTF. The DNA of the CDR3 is TGTGCCAGCAGCCAAGATCTCGGCAGGGGTCCCTTCACCTTC.

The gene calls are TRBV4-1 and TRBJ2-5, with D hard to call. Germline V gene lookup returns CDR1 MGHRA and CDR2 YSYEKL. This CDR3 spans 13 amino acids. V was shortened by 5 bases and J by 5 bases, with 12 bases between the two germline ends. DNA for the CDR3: TGCGCCAGCAGCGCCCTGCCACGGGAGACCCAGTACTTC. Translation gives CASSALPRETQYF.